This T cell receptor (beta chain) was sequenced in a study of cytotoxic CD8 clonotypes in ibrutinib-treated CLL. The data were produced by immunoSEQ multiplex PCR, yet TCRdb's version contains in-frame clones alone and is incomplete. The sample has some 350,000 clones, roughly 67% seen once. CDR1 and CDR2 (germline): MNHNS, SASEGT. Trimming removed 4 bases from V and 3 bases from J, with 4 bases in between. The CDR3 is 12 residues long. The chain employs TRBV6-1 and TRBJ2-1, with D uncertain. This clonotype was sampled from a human donor with chronic lymphocytic leukemia. The sequencing here drew on PBMCs, taken after 36 months of ibrutinib treatment. Written as DNA, the CDR3 is TGTGCCAGCAGTGGGGGCTACAATGAGCAGTTCTTC. Its protein is CASSGGYNEQFF.